This is a list of T cell receptor beta chains from one sample in a study of shared clonotypes between healthy human individuals. The assay was immunoSEQ multiplex PCR, and TCRdb's table has in-frame clones only and misses some. The sample records about 600,000 clones, roughly 96% being singletons. The sample taken for sequencing was naive CD8+ T cells sorted from blood. The receptors originated from a woman aged 25 to 39 in good health. The CDR3 runs from the conserved cysteine through the conserved F or W. D genes are given only for firm matches. The size entry is marked missing in some rows and otherwise reads once, few, many or a size class.

v_call	j_call	clone_size	d_call	cdr3_nt	cdr3_aa
TRBV28	TRBJ2-7	-	TRBD2	TGTGCCAGCAGTTCTACCCGAATGACTAGCGGCGCCTACGAGCAGTACTTC	CASSSTRMTSGAYEQYF
TRBV2	TRBJ2-2	-	TRBD2	TGTGCCAGCAGCGTGACTAGCGGGAAGGGAATCGGGGAGCTGTTTTTT	CASSVTSGKGIGELFF
TRBV5-8	TRBJ1-1	-	-	TGTGCCAGCAGCTTGAGCATGAACACTGAAGCTTTCTTT	CASSLSMNTEAFF
TRBV4-1	TRBJ2-3	once	-	TGCGCCAGCAGCCAAGATCAAGGGCCTACGCAGTATTTT	CASSQDQGPTQYF
TRBV28	TRBJ2-3	-	-	TGTGCCAGCAGGTGGGGACGGCCCTCCACAGATACGCAGTATTTT	CASRWGRPSTDTQYF
TRBV5-6	TRBJ2-7	-	-	TGTGCCAGCAGCTTGACGGTCTCCTACGAGCAGTACTTC	CASSLTVSYEQYF
TRBV27	TRBJ2-5	-	TRBD1	TGTGCCAGCAGTTTACTACAGGGGTTGGAGACCCAGTACTTC	CASSLLQGLETQYF
TRBV21-1	TRBJ2-7	-	-	TGTGCCAGCAGCAAAGATCAGGCAGGGGGCCACCACGAGCAGTACTTC	CASSKDQAGGHHEQYF
TRBV5-1	TRBJ2-7	-	-	TGCGCCAGCAGCGTCACTTTGGACTACTCCTACGAGCAGTACTTC	CASSVTLDYSYEQYF
TRBV4-1	TRBJ2-4	-	-	TGCGCCAGCAGCCAAGGAGGAGGGGGGGCGAAAAACATTCAGTACTTC	CASSQGGGGAKNIQYF
TRBV27	TRBJ1-5	-	-	TGTGCCAGCGAGGGCGTCGGGTTTCAGCCCCAGCATTTT	CASEGVGFQPQHF
TRBV28	TRBJ1-2	-	TRBD1	TGTGCCAGCAGTTTAGACAGGGCCTATGGCTACACCTTC	CASSLDRAYGYTF
TRBV30	TRBJ2-7	-	-	TGTGCCTGGAGTGTAGACTACAACTTCTACGAGCAGTACTTC	CAWSVDYNFYEQYF
TRBV27	TRBJ2-1	-	-	TGTGCCAGCAGTTTTTCGGGAATCAATGAGCAGTTCTTC	CASSFSGINEQFF
TRBV7-8	TRBJ2-7	-	-	TGTGCCAGCAGCATGACAGCAGCCTACGAGCAGTACTTC	CASSMTAAYEQYF
TRBV10-3	TRBJ1-1	-	-	TGTGCCATCAGTGAGATGGGGAACACTGAAGCTTTCTTT	CAISEMGNTEAFF
TRBV7-8	TRBJ2-7	-	-	TGTGCCAGCAGCGCAATCTCCTACGAGCAGTACTTC	CASSAISYEQYF
TRBV10-2	TRBJ2-7	-	TRBD2	TGCGCCAGCATCGGACTAGCGGGAGAGGCTAGCCACGAGCAGTACTTC	CASIGLAGEASHEQYF
TRBV27	TRBJ1-2	-	TRBD1	TGTGCCAGCAGTCCAGGGGGGGCGGACTATGGCTACACCTTC	CASSPGGADYGYTF
TRBV28	TRBJ2-2	-	-	TGTGCCAGCAGTTTTCGAGGGCTCCCCGGGGAGCTGTTTTTT	CASSFRGLPGELFF
TRBV7-9	TRBJ1-1	-	-	TGTGCCAGCAGCTGGAGAGACACTGAAGCTTTCTTT	CASSWRDTEAFF
TRBV5-6	TRBJ2-1	-	-	TGTGCCAGCAGCTTCCTTGAGTCGGGGTTCGGTGAGCAGTTCTTC	CASSFLESGFGEQFF
TRBV14	TRBJ2-7	-	TRBD1	TGTGCCAGCAGCCCCGGGACAGGCTCCTACGAGCAGTACTTC	CASSPGTGSYEQYF
TRBV19	TRBJ1-2	-	TRBD1	TGTGCCAGTAGTATACAGGGACAGGACTACTATGGCTACACCTTC	CASSIQGQDYYGYTF
TRBV29-1	TRBJ1-1	-	TRBD1	TGCAGCGTGGGAGGTAAAAGGGACAGGGGGGTCTCTGAAGCTTTCTTT	CSVGGKRDRGVSEAFF
TRBV20-1	TRBJ2-2	once	-	TGCAGTGCTCAATCTTTCGGGGAGCTGTTTTTT	CSAQSFGELFF
TRBV7-9	TRBJ2-7	-	-	TGTGCCAGCAGCGCCGCGCAGGCTCCCTACGAGCAGTACTTC	CASSAAQAPYEQYF